The next 32 T cell receptor beta chains were all read from a single sample in a study of blood T cell repertoires in COVID-19. Some clones are missing from TCRdb's copy, which holds only in-frame ones; the method was immunoSEQ multiplex PCR. The sample carries approximately 210,000 clones, around four fifths recorded once. Sequencing input: peripheral blood. These receptors all come from a human donor in a cohort sampled during active COVID-19.

V gene TRBV2 combines with J gene TRBJ2-7; no definite D call. V lost 8 bases and J 0 bases, leaving 11 bases between the germline ends. Germline V gives CDR1 SNHLY, CDR2 FYNNEI. CDR3 length: 13 residues. The CDR3 reads CASRYAVSYEQYF. Here the CDR3 DNA reads TGTGCCAGCCGCTACGCGGTCTCCTACGAGCAGTACTTC.

V and J are TRBV2 and TRBJ1-6; 9 bases are a match to TRBD1. The germline CDR1 and CDR2 sequences are SNHLY and FYNNEI. CDR3 length equals 14 residues. The V gene end was trimmed by 7 bases and the J gene end by 7 bases; junction bases not matched to a gene: 5. In nucleotides, the CDR3 is TGTGCCAGCATGACCGGGACAGGGAATTCACCCCTCCACTTT. This gives the protein CASMTGTGNSPLHF.

The chain has TRBV6-5 and TRBJ1-2; TRBD1 aligns across 8 bases. The ends lost 6 bases at V and 8 bases at J; junction bases unmatched: 11. Germline V CDR1 and CDR2: MNHEY, SVGAGI. This CDR3 has 14 residues. The CDR3 reads CASSRNQGAVGYTF. CDR3 in DNA: TGTGCCAGCAGCCGGAACCAGGGGGCGGTCGGCTACACCTTC.

The V and J genes are TRBV12-5 and TRBJ2-6; a possible D gene is TRBD1 (6 bases). Trimming removed 6 bases at V and 3 bases at J, with 18 bases between. CDR3 length equals 17 residues. Germline loops: CDR1 LGHNT, CDR2 FRNRAP. The CDR3 coding sequence is TGTGCTAGTGGAACGACAGGCATCAGGTTTGGGGCCAACGTCCTGACTTTC. Protein: CASGTTGIRFGANVLTF. Filled out from reference TRBV12-5 and TRBJ2-6, the complete variable domain reads DARVTQTPRHKVTEMGQEVTMRCQPILGHNTVFWYRQTMMQGLELLAYFRNRAPLDDSGMPKDRFSAEMPDATLATLKIQPSEPRDSAVYFCASGTTGIRFGANVLTFGAGSRLTVL.

V and J are TRBV9 and TRBJ1-4; maybe TRBD1 (6 bases). The CDR3 is 15 residues long. V lost 1 base, J lost 6 bases, and 13 bases lay in between. From germline, CDR1 is SGDLS and CDR2 YYNGEE. The CDR3 spells CASSVSPRGDEKLFF. For the CDR3, the DNA is TGTGCCAGCAGCGTAAGCCCCAGGGGAGATGAAAAACTGTTTTTT.

V is TRBV5-1 and J is TRBJ2-3, with D tentatively TRBD2 (6 bases). Germline V gene lookup returns CDR1 SGHRS and CDR2 YFSETQ. Between the trimmed V and J ends, which lost 7 bases and 1 base, there was a span of 16 bases. CDR3 size: 15 residues. The CDR3 DNA follows: TGCGCCAGCCGGACCCGGGGAGGTGGCACAGATACGCAGTATTTT. It codes for CASRTRGGGTDTQYF.

The rearrangement uses TRBV28 and TRBJ2-7, with 8 nucleotides matching TRBD1. The germline V gene has CDR1 MDHEN and CDR2 SYDVKM. The junction had 6 bases not matched to a gene; V was cut back by 6 bases and J by 5 bases. The CDR3 has 13 amino acids. CDR3 bases: TGTGCCAGCAGCCCCGCGGGACAGGACGAGCAGTACTTC. It is translated as CASSPAGQDEQYF.

This clone was recorded once. The V call is TRBV10-2, the J call TRBJ2-1; D gene unclear. CDR1 WSHSY and CDR2 SAAADI come from the germline V gene. The V end was cut by 5 bases, the J end by 8 bases, with 7 bases between. CDR3 length: 11 residues. The CDR3 region has the DNA TGCGCCAGCAGTAACGGTTATGAGCAGTTCTTC. Protein product: CASSNGYEQFF.

The CDR3 DNA reads TGTGCCAGCAGCAAGATCGCGGGAGGGGCACAAGAGACCCAGTACTTC. Residues: CASSKIAGGAQETQYF. The chain couples TRBV3-1 (or the pseudogene TRBV3-2) to TRBJ2-5, with 9 bases aligning to TRBD2. CDR1 and CDR2 from the germline V gene are LGHDT and YNNKEL (reference sequence). The CDR3 consists of 16 residues. V shed 5 bases and J 2 bases; nucleotides not matched to a gene: 9.

The J gene is TRBJ2-5, the V gene TRBV12-3 or TRBV12-4, with D perhaps matching TRBD1 (6 bases). Trimming removed 5 bases from V and 7 bases from J, with 8 bases in between. This CDR3 is 11 amino acids long. Written as DNA, the CDR3 is TGTGCCAGCAGTCAACAGGGGACCCAGTACTTC. Its protein is CASSQQGTQYF.

The chain is built from TRBV27 and TRBJ1-6; D call uncertain. CDR3 length: 12 amino acids. From germline, CDR1 is MNHEY and CDR2 SMNVEV (reference sequence). The V gene lost 4 bases and the J gene lost 6 bases, with 4 bases spanning the gap. CDR3 coding DNA: TGTGCCAGCAGTTCGGTTAATTCACCCCTCCACTTT. This gives the protein CASSSVNSPLHF.

The V gene is TRBV28, the J gene TRBJ2-4; D remains ambiguous. Germline CDR1 and CDR2: MDHEN and SYDVKM. The CDR3 covers 15 residues. Trimming stripped 5 bases from V and 0 bases from J, with 11 bases between. This chain's CDR3 is CASSGLVLAKNIQYF. The CDR3 DNA follows: TGTGCCAGCAGTGGCCTGGTCCTAGCCAAAAACATTCAGTACTTC.

This chain joins TRBV15 and TRBJ2-7, with TRBD2 identical over 7 bases. The V segment lost 0 bases and the J segment 6 bases; nucleotides outside the gene matches: 11. This CDR3 contains 16 residues. Germline V gene data show CDR1 as LNHNV and CDR2 as YYDKDF (reference sequence). This CDR3 reads CATSRDRHGGSSEQYF. The CDR3 DNA reads TGTGCCACCAGCAGAGATCGGCATGGCGGGAGCTCCGAGCAGTACTTC.

This chain joins TRBV4-2 and TRBJ1-1, with D hard to call. Between the trimmed V and J ends, which lost 1 base and 5 bases, there was a span of 11 bases. Per germline, CDR1 LGHNA and CDR2 YNFKEQ. The CDR3 length is 14 residues. In DNA form, the CDR3 reads TGTGCCAGCAGCCAAGTGATGAGGGTAACTGAAGCTTTCTTT. This gives the protein CASSQVMRVTEAFF.

A few counts support this clone. The chain carries TRBV29-1 and TRBJ1-1; unclear D gene. Germline lookup yields CDR1 SQVTM and CDR2 ANQGSEA. The CDR3 has 13 amino acids. The V end was cut by 6 bases, the J end by 0 bases, with 11 bases between. The CDR3 protein is CSVAPTLNTEAFF. CDR3 nucleotides: TGCAGCGTCGCCCCTACTTTGAACACTGAAGCTTTCTTT.

The gene calls are TRBV29-1 and TRBJ2-3; 10 bases fit TRBD2. The CDR3 loop spans 16 amino acids. The ends lost 1 base at V and 7 bases at J; junction bases unmatched: 11. CDR1 and CDR2 from the germline V gene are SQVTM and ANQGSEA. The CDR3 region is CSVEGVSGGPGYTQYF. CDR3 nucleotides: TGCAGCGTTGAAGGGGTTAGCGGGGGGCCGGGATATACGCAGTATTTT.

The count of this clone is one. V and J are TRBV28 and TRBJ1-5, with unresolved D. Trimming removed 5 bases at V and 0 bases at J, with 5 bases between. The germline V gene encodes CDR1 MDHEN and CDR2 SYDVKM. CDR3 length equals 13 residues. The CDR3 DNA is TGTGCCAGCAGTCAGAATAGCAATCAGCCCCAGCATTTT. It encodes CASSQNSNQPQHF.

V usage is TRBV10-1 and J usage is TRBJ1-2; the D is unclear. V was shortened by 6 bases and J by 7 bases, with 18 bases between the two germline ends. Germline-derived CDR1 and CDR2 are WNHNN and SYGVQD (reference sequence). The CDR3 is made up of 14 amino acids. CDR3 protein: CASRSTVIFSGYTF. In DNA form, the CDR3 reads TGCGCCAGCAGGAGTACGGTAATCTTCTCTGGCTACACCTTC.

The chain recombines TRBV5-1 with TRBJ2-5; possibly TRBD2 for D (7 bases). The CDR3 has 16 residues. Trimming cost V 4 bases and J 2 bases, with 18 bases left between them. Germline assignment: CDR1 SGHRS and CDR2 YFSETQ. CDR3 nucleotide sequence: TGCGCCAGCAGCCGGAGGGGGGGACCGGGTCAAGAGACCCAGTACTTC. It yields the protein CASSRRGGPGQETQYF.

The chain employs TRBV7-9 and TRBJ2-1; D perhaps matches TRBD2 (6 bases). V lost 4 bases, J lost 7 bases, and 8 bases lay in between. The V gene's germline CDR1 is SEHNR and CDR2 FQNEAQ (reference sequence). The CDR3 contains 12 residues. The CDR3 sequence is CASSSRGNEQFF. The DNA for the CDR3 is TGTGCCAGCAGCTCACGGGGGAATGAGCAGTTCTTC.

The genes are TRBV6-5 and TRBJ1-2; D gene unclear. V was pared by 2 bases and J by 7 bases, with 20 bases between. Germline V gene data show CDR1 as MNHEY and CDR2 as SVGAGI. CDR3 length equals 16 residues. CDR3 protein: CASSYPPGRSSGGYTF. The CDR3, as DNA: TGTGCCAGCAGTTACCCCCCCGGGAGGTCGTCGGGTGGCTACACCTTC.

The chain couples TRBV3-1 (or the pseudogene TRBV3-2) to TRBJ1-1; D possibly corresponds to TRBD1 (6 bases). The V and J ends lost 7 bases and 4 bases respectively, with 10 bases between them. This CDR3 comprises 12 residues. The germline V gene encodes CDR1 LGHDT and CDR2 YNNKEL (reference sequence). The CDR3, as DNA: TGTGCCAGCACGTTCAGGGGCACTGAAGCTTTCTTT. It yields the protein CASTFRGTEAFF.

This clone has just one count. The chain links TRBV6-5 to TRBJ2-5; the match to TRBD2 covers 8 bases. From germline, CDR1 is MNHEY and CDR2 SVGAGI. This CDR3 has 14 amino acids. Trimming took 7 bases from V and 2 from J; bases not matched to a gene: 6. The CDR3 DNA follows: TGTGCCAGCAATTTGCGGGGGGTACAAGAGACCCAGTACTTC. This codes for CASNLRGVQETQYF.

The sample holds one count of this clone. The chain recombines TRBV5-1 with TRBJ1-2; D possibly corresponds to TRBD1 (6 bases). This CDR3 contains 13 residues. Trimming shortened V by 2 bases and J by 6 bases, and 11 bases separated the two germline ends. Per the germline V gene, CDR1 is SGHRS and CDR2 is YFSETQ. In DNA form, the CDR3 reads TGCGCCAGCAGCTTAACATCAGGGGATGGCTACACCTTC. Residues: CASSLTSGDGYTF.

The chain couples TRBV27 to TRBJ2-1; 8 nucleotides match TRBD2. The J segment lost 1 base and the V segment lost 6 bases, leaving 2 bases of the junction unmatched. The CDR3 extends over 14 amino acids. Germline V gene sequence: CDR1 MNHEY, CDR2 SMNVEV (reference sequence). CDR3 coding DNA: TGTGCCAGCAGGTTAGCGGGGTCCTACAATGAGCAGTTCTTC. Amino acids: CASRLAGSYNEQFF.

V and J are TRBV11-3 and TRBJ2-1; unclear D gene. V shed 0 bases and J shed 5 bases, with 5 bases lying between them. Looked up from germline, CDR1 is SGHNT and CDR2 is YENEEA. The CDR3 loop spans 13 amino acids. This CDR3 is CASSLDFNNEQFF. The CDR3 nucleotides are TGTGCCAGCAGCTTAGACTTTAACAATGAGCAGTTCTTC. Supplemented by reference TRBV11-3 and TRBJ2-1, the full variable domain reads EAGVVQSPRYKIIEKKQPVAFWCNPISGHNTLYWYLQNLGQGPELLIRYENEEAVDDSQLPKDRFSAERLKGVDSTLKIQPAELGDSAVYLCASSLDFNNEQFFGPGTRLTVL.

The chain carries TRBV2 and TRBJ1-4; TRBD1 is a possible D gene (5 bases). V was cut by 7 bases and J by 4 bases, with 16 bases left in between. The CDR3 has 15 amino acids. CDR1 is SNHLY, CDR2 FYNNEI, per germline. The CDR3 DNA sequence: TGTGCCAGCAAGAGGCTGGGGGGACGTAATGAAAAACTGTTTTTT. Translating gives CASKRLGGRNEKLFF.

The V call is TRBV10-3, the J call TRBJ2-1; perhaps TRBD1 as D (5 bases). Germline V gene sequence: CDR1 ENHRY, CDR2 SYGVKD. The CDR3 is made up of 14 amino acids. Trimming cost V 0 bases and J 9 bases, with 12 bases left between them. CDR3 DNA sequence: TGTGCCATCAGTGAGTCGAATCAGGGCTTTGAGCAGTTCTTC. Encoded protein: CAISESNQGFEQFF.

The gene calls are TRBV29-1 and TRBJ1-3, with TRBD1 matching 8 bases. Germline assignment: CDR1 SQVTM and CDR2 ANQGSEA. The CDR3 loop spans 12 amino acids. V lost 7 bases and J lost 8; bases outside the gene matches: 7. CDR3 amino acids: CSALGQGHTIYF. DNA of the CDR3: TGCAGCGCCCTAGGACAGGGACACACCATATATTTT.

The rearrangement links TRBV7-9 to TRBJ2-3; no definite D call. CDR3 length: 14 amino acids. The germline V gene has CDR1 SEHNR and CDR2 FQNEAQ (reference sequence). V was pared by 3 bases and J by 0 bases, with 7 bases between. This chain's CDR3 is CASSFSVSTDTQYF. CDR3 coding DNA: TGTGCCAGCAGCTTTTCGGTCAGCACAGATACGCAGTATTTT. The entire variable domain, with the rest obtained from reference TRBV7-9 and TRBJ2-3, is as follows: DTGVSQNPRHKITKRGQNVTFRCDPISEHNRLYWYRQTLGQGPEFLTYFQNEAQLEKSRLLSDRFSAERPKGSFSTLEIQRTEQGDSAMYLCASSFSVSTDTQYFGPGTRLTVL.

V and J are TRBV7-3 and TRBJ2-3, with a possible D match to TRBD1 (5 bases). The CDR3 has 15 amino acids. The germline CDR1 and CDR2 sequences are SGHTA and FQGTGA. Trimming shortened V by 5 bases and J by 0 bases, and 12 bases separated the two germline ends. CDR3 sequence (DNA): TGTGCCAGCAGCCGACAGACGGGCAGCACAGATACGCAGTATTTT. Amino acids: CASSRQTGSTDTQYF.

The gene calls are TRBV15 and TRBJ2-7; 7 nucleotides agree with TRBD1. The CDR3 totals 17 residues. The germline CDR1 and CDR2 sequences are LNHNV and YYDKDF (reference sequence). Losses at the gene ends were 2 bases for V and 4 bases for J; bases not matched to a gene: 14. This CDR3 reads CATSRSDRVDARYEQYF. CDR3 bases: TGTGCCACCAGCAGATCCGACAGGGTGGACGCGCGTTACGAGCAGTACTTC. Together with reference TRBV15 and TRBJ2-7, the CDR3 gives the full variable domain: DAMVIQNPRYQVTQFGKPVTLSCSQTLNHNVMYWYQQKSSQAPKLLFHYYDKDFNNEADTPDNFQSRRPNTSFCFLDIRSPGLGDTAMYLCATSRSDRVDARYEQYFGPGTRLTVT.